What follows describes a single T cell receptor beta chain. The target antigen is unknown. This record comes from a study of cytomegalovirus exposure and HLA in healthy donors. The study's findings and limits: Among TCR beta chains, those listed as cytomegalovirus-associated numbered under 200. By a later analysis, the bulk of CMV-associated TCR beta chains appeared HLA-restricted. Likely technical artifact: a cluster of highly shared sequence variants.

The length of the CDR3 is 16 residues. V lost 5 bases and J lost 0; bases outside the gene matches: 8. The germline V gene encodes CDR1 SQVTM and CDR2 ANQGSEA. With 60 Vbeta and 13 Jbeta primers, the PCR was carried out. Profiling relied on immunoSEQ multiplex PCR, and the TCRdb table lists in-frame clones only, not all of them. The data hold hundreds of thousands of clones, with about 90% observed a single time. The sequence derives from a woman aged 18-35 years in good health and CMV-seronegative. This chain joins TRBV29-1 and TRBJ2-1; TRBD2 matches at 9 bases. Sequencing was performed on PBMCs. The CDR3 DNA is TGCAGCGTTAGTAGCGGGGGCCCAAGCTCCTACAATGAGCAGTTCTTC. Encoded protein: CSVSSGGPSSYNEQFF.